A single T cell receptor (beta chain) is shown here with its context. A few counts support this clone. What antigen it recognizes has not been identified. Nothing much larger sits one base from this clone, and base qualities are not available. This entry is derived from a study of blood T cell repertoires in COVID-19 (dated by TCRdb to the early 2020s). In terms of the full investigation: Collaborator samples came from the United States, Italy and Spain and covered acute and convalescent phases of COVID-19. Samples came from the ongoing ImmuneRACE study (first 160 participants) plus 1,254 subjects from 6 global collaborators. Where HLA class I and class II types were available, the types were taken from metadata supplied by the sample provider, not from assay-based typing. Subjects who had been exposed to COVID-19, were actively infected with it, or had recovered from it provided the deeply sampled blood TCRbeta repertoires that made up the dataset. The material from the prospective study consisted of cDNA or gDNA derived from T cells, B-cell-depleted T cells, or PBMCs. A de-identified subject ID, COVID-19 status, age in years and sex were almost always included in the sample metadata. The repertoires were released in a freely available public database intended as a resource for research on the immune response to SARS-CoV-2.

Enrolling through a virtual design, the prospective study's participants ranged in age from roughly 18 to 89 years and lived across 24 United States geographic areas. In the prospective study, cohorts were assigned on the basis of participant-reported clinical history obtained from a screening survey and a study questionnaire. Mobile phlebotomists in the prospective study collected whole blood, serum and a nasopharyngeal or oropharyngeal swab from every participant. Over an approximately two-month period, participants in the prospective study had the option of providing additional blood draws and questionnaires. Before DNA extraction, blood samples from the prospective study were shipped at room temperature or frozen. Sequences SGHKS (CDR1) and YYEKEE (CDR2) are obtained from the germline V gene (reference sequence). The CDR3 contains 15 residues, cysteine and phenylalanine counted. This entry keeps only the CDR3 DNA: 45 bases, framed from base 1. Germline trimming amounts to 1 base on V and 2 bases on J, with 3 as the count of junction bases outside the gene matches.

The immunoSEQ Assay, a bias-controlled multiplex PCR, was used to amplify TCRbeta CDR3 regions from genomic DNA. The study's processing was this. The number of nucleated cells in each sample was estimated from the amplification of reference gene primers within the assay. Sequence reads were collapsed and filtered to measure the absolute abundance of every unique TCRbeta CDR3 rearrangement. For each sample, productive Simpson clonality was calculated as the square root of Simpson's diversity index over productive rearrangements. What TCRdb holds here is the immuneACCESS table cut down to in-frame rearrangements. Part of the clones is not present; checked against another copy, under half of the missing clones reflect an unresolved V gene, and the others are unexplained. V and J calls and clone size are given by that table; D and trimming were obtained from the DNA. A total of about 220,000 clones appear in this sample, 86% of them only once. The ten most abundant clones make up roughly 3.4% of the sample.

Results the study describes overall, beyond this receptor: The amount of clinical and demographic metadata varied by source and participant and was provided uncurated.

The V gene is TRBV5-5 and the J gene is TRBJ1-3; a stretch of 7 junction bases matches TRBD1. Sequencing was done on a sample of PBMCs or T cells enriched from blood (not recorded which). This clonotype originated in a woman aged 40 to 50 with acute COVID-19. The nucleotide sequence is TGTGCCAGCAGCTTGACAGGGGATACTGGAAACACCATATATTTT. This encodes CASSLTGDTGNTIYF.